This record concerns one T cell receptor beta chain sequence. The antigen it recognizes is unknown. One base away there is no much larger clone; base qualities are not given. Sample time point, as interpreted from the label and publication: patch test 2, 6 weeks after DPC sensitization. In the paper's terms, the treatment or condition label means: therapeutic diphenylcyclopropenone sensitization with weekly scalp DPC. Blood at each patch-test visit was drawn before the patch test was applied. To be eligible, patients had to be aged 18 to 70, diagnosed with alopecia and judged suitable for DPC therapy, while pregnant patients were excluded. Unfractionated whole blood was collected in Tempus Blood RNA tubes, and total RNA was extracted from that blood. Library preparation used RACE. The run used a NextSeq 500. Library preparation attached unique molecular identifiers to individual cDNA molecules for quantitative, reproducible TCR counting. Both TCR alpha and TCR beta chains were sequenced from each blood RNA sample. Per the original workflow: Samples had a median of around 92,000 TCRs, with a range from roughly 23,224 to 700,000. The Decombinator software suite was used to annotate the V, J and CDR3 of the TCR reads. To make PS versus PT1 abundance plots, every sample was subsampled to the same number of TCRs (28,000). TCRs were defined as expanded if absent before sensitization and observed at least eight times at the 2-week time point. In TCRdb, the public reads were trimmed at Q25 with fastp and aligned with MiXCR, with productive beta chains retained. Each entry is one CDR3 protein sequence, shown with its most common DNA and genes. The V and J calls follow TCRdb's processing rather than the paper's. Counted in this sample were just over 350,000 distinct CDR3 sequences; over 6% of them appeared once. Around 5.8% of the sample rests with the top ten.

Per the germline V gene, LGHNA is the CDR1 and YNFKEQ is the CDR2. From its cysteine to its phenylalanine, the CDR3 spans 13 amino acids. The sequence is cut down to CDR3 DNA, 39 bases in frame from base 1. V lost 2 bases and J lost 7 bases; the stretch between them is 11 bases long. This entry comes from a study of human T cells and chemical hapten exposure (dated by TCRdb to the early 2020s). Study-wide context: For sensitization, 2% DPC in acetone was applied to a 2 cm by 2 cm area of upper inner arm skin. Patients additionally received weekly therapeutic DPC doses to the scalp throughout the approximately 22-week study period. Patch tests used Finn chambers with 0.01% DPC on the upper back, scored after 6 days by International Contact Dermatitis Research Group standards. The patient cohort, mostly female, included alopecia areata with under or over 50% scalp involvement, alopecia totalis and alopecia universalis. Libraries were pooled for sequencing, and per-sample TCR yields varied mainly because of small differences in library volumes within the pool. This study followed changes in the peripheral blood TCR repertoire in vivo during primary and secondary sensitization of alopecia patients to the hapten diphenylcyclopropenone (DPC). Blood was sampled from patients pre-sensitization (week 0) and at 2, 6 and about 24 weeks after DPC sensitization. About 27 alopecia patients gave blood for TCR sequencing at one to four time points (pre-sensitization, 2, 6 and 24 weeks). What the research found in general, with its limitations: Patch test score was positively correlated with the number of PT1 expanded TCRs, with significance at thresholds 8, 16 and 32 but not at 4. Significantly more large CDR3 similarity clusters were formed by expanded TCRs than by pre-sensitization or healthy control sets, consistent with antigen-driven responses. Alopecia, a presumed autoimmune disease, was present in all patients, so the immune response of the patients might differ from that of healthy individuals. After repeated subsampling, the strength of the expansion versus patch-test correlation and the threshold at which it became significant changed. No change with DPC sensitization was found in the number of TCRs above 1 in 1000 frequency, and no evidence of global repertoire structure alterations was found.

The sequencing here drew on whole blood, taken in connection with sensitization to the hapten diphenylcyclopropenone (DPC). This clonotype was obtained from a woman aged 18-29 years with alopecia areata. Some clones in this sample may be carry-over from other donors' samples. The rearrangement combines TRBV4-2 with TRBJ1-1; the D gene is possibly TRBD1, with 6 bases matching. The CDR3 here reads CASSQSFRGEAFF. The base sequence is TGTGCCAGCAGCCAATCCTTCAGGGGTGAAGCTTTCTTT.